A single sample gave rise to the 28 T cell receptor beta chains below, sequenced in a study of CD8 T cells in ankylosing spondylitis. Study conclusions and caveats: Typical of ankylosing spondylitis blood, it appeared, was a TCR beta motif of roughly eight highly homologous variants.

Their recognized antigens are unknown. TCRdb passed the 5' RACE reads through MiXCR, listing each CDR3 protein once. The sample yields 750,000 to 850,000 distinct CDR3 sequences, over 9.5% seen once. Sequenced sample: blood, either unsorted or a sorted T cell fraction (not recorded which). The source of these receptors is a male donor with ankylosing spondylitis.

V and J are TRBV4-3 and TRBJ2-2; a weak D match, TRBD2 (6 bases). Germline V gene lookup returns CDR1 LGHNA and CDR2 YSLEER. The CDR3 consists of 15 residues. Trimming took 4 bases from V and 3 from J, leaving 12 bases between them. CDR3 in amino acids: CASSRLAPDTGELFF. CDR3 in DNA: TGCGCCAGCAGCCGTCTAGCGCCGGACACCGGGGAGCTGTTTTTT.

The rearrangement uses TRBV20-1 and TRBJ1-3; D not resolved. CDR1 and CDR2 (germline): DFQATT, SNEGSKA (reference sequence). The ends were cut back, 4 bases at V and 8 bases at J, with 12 bases in the middle. This CDR3 is built from 12 residues. CDR3 sequence: CSAMDAGDTIYF. CDR3 sequence (DNA): TGCAGTGCTATGGACGCCGGAGACACCATATATTTT.

In this sample, this clonotype turned up many times. J is TRBJ1-2 and V is TRBV20-1; D unclear. Per germline, CDR1 DFQATT and CDR2 SNEGSKA (reference sequence). The CDR3 contains 13 residues. The V and J ends lost 0 bases and 10 bases respectively, with 15 bases between them. CDR3: CSARDRQNLDYTF. The CDR3 DNA follows: TGCAGTGCTAGAGACCGACAAAATCTCGACTACACCTTC.

The rearrangement uses TRBV7-6 and TRBJ2-7; 15 bases match TRBD2. CDR1 is SGHVS, CDR2 FNYEAQ, per germline. The J segment lost 0 bases and the V segment lost 3 bases, leaving 9 bases of the junction unmatched. CDR3 length: 19 amino acids. For the CDR3, the DNA is TGTGCCAGCAGCTTGCTTCCCGGGACTAGCGGGAGGAGCTCCTACGAGCAGTACTTC. Amino acid sequence: CASSLLPGTSGRSSYEQYF.

V usage is TRBV2 and J usage is TRBJ2-7; TRBD1 aligns across 8 bases. J lost 2 bases, V lost 7 bases, and 4 bases had no gene match. Germline lookup yields CDR1 SNHLY and CDR2 FYNNEI. The CDR3 spans 13 residues. The CDR3 DNA reads TGTGCCAGCAAGACAGGGGTCGCCTACGAGCAGTACTTC. It codes for CASKTGVAYEQYF.

This clonotype was seen ten or more times. V gene TRBV7-2 combines with J gene TRBJ2-7; 8 bases align to TRBD1. The CDR3 totals 14 residues. The V and J ends lost 5 bases and 3 bases, in that order; junction bases with no gene match: 6. The germline V gene encodes CDR1 SGHTA and CDR2 FQGNSA. The CDR3 spells CASSVNRGNYEQYF. In DNA form, the CDR3 reads TGTGCCAGCAGCGTAAACAGGGGGAACTACGAGCAGTACTTC.

In this sample, this clonotype turned up a few times. The chain combines TRBV7-2 with TRBJ2-7; D may match TRBD1 or TRBD2 (6 bases each). The germline V and J ends were trimmed by 5 bases and 0 bases, with 14 bases remaining between them. Per germline, CDR1 SGHTA and CDR2 FQGNSA. This CDR3 region has 15 residues. The CDR3 loop is CASSRGAVPSYEQYF. DNA of the CDR3: TGTGCCAGCAGCAGGGGGGCCGTGCCCTCCTACGAGCAGTACTTC. The full variable domain, rest sourced from reference TRBV7-2 and TRBJ2-7, is GAGVSQSPSNKVTEKGKDVELRCDPISGHTALYWYRQSLGQGLEFLIYFQGNSAPDKSGLPSDRFSAERTGGSVSTLTIQRTQQEDSAVYLCASSRGAVPSYEQYFGPGTRLTVT.

This clonotype was seen repeatedly, ten times or more. This rearrangement joins TRBV20-1 to TRBJ2-1; no clear D. V lost 5 bases, J lost 5 bases, and 19 bases lay in between. Germline CDR1 reads DFQATT; CDR2 reads SNEGSKA (reference sequence). The CDR3 is 15 amino acids. CDR3 region: CSAPTSVRLDNEQFF. In nucleotides, the CDR3 is TGCAGTGCTCCGACCTCGGTACGGCTTGACAATGAGCAGTTCTTC.

The rearrangement joins TRBV4-3 to TRBJ2-2, with D possibly being TRBD2 (6 bases). CDR3 size: 17 residues. V lost 3 bases and J 4 bases, leaving 18 bases between the germline ends. Germline V gene lookup returns CDR1 LGHNA and CDR2 YSLEER. This CDR3 reads CASSQAPGGKGTGELFF. CDR3 DNA: TGCGCCAGCAGCCAGGCACCCGGGGGAAAGGGCACCGGGGAGCTGTTTTTT.

The chain is built from TRBV10-1 and TRBJ2-1, with TRBD1 identical over 7 bases. The V gene end was trimmed by 4 bases and the J gene end by 4 bases; junction bases not matched to a gene: 7. The germline V gene has CDR1 WNHNN and CDR2 SYGVQD (reference sequence). This CDR3 spans 15 amino acids. This CDR3 is CASSGTGVRYNEQFF. In nucleotides, the CDR3 is TGCGCCAGCAGTGGAACAGGGGTGCGGTACAATGAGCAGTTCTTC.

This clonotype has a handful of counts. The chain uses TRBV12-3 or TRBV12-4 and TRBJ2-1; 7 nucleotides match TRBD2. CDR3 size: 14 residues. With V trimmed by 3 bases and J by 7 bases, 6 bases remained unmatched. The CDR3 loop reads CASSFYDSGNEQFF. The CDR3 nucleotides are TGTGCCAGCAGTTTCTATGATAGCGGGAATGAGCAGTTCTTC.

The rearrangement links TRBV7-2 to TRBJ2-3, with 9 nucleotides matching TRBD2. Trimming took 3 bases from V and 9 from J; bases not matched to a gene: 10. Germline V gives CDR1 SGHTA, CDR2 FQGNSA. This CDR3 comprises 15 residues. The DNA for the CDR3 is TGTGCCAGCAGCTTTAGTAGCGGGGGCCTCCCCACGCAGTATTTT. Its protein is CASSFSSGGLPTQYF.

This clonotype occurred many times. This chain links TRBV29-1 with TRBJ2-1; D gene unclear. V lost 6 bases and J lost 0, with 12 bases in between. Looked up from germline, CDR1 is SQVTM and CDR2 is ANQGSEA. The CDR3 runs to 14 residues. The CDR3 DNA sequence: TGCAGCGTCCGGGCCCGGCTCTCCTACAATGAGCAGTTCTTC. Amino acid sequence: CSVRARLSYNEQFF.

The gene calls are TRBV20-1 and TRBJ2-7, with 7 bases fitting TRBD1. The J segment lost 5 bases and the V segment lost 2 bases, leaving 12 bases of the junction unmatched. Germline V gene data show CDR1 as DFQATT and CDR2 as SNEGSKA (reference sequence). The CDR3 runs to 15 residues. The CDR3 DNA reads as TGCAGTGCTAGACGACCCGGACAGGATCGGGACGAGCAGTACTTC. It yields the protein CSARRPGQDRDEQYF.

This clonotype was seen ten or more times. The J gene is TRBJ1-4, the V gene TRBV29-1; unclear D gene. V lost 7 bases to trimming and J lost 8 bases, with 14 bases between them. This CDR3 is built from 12 residues. The V gene's germline CDR1 is SQVTM and CDR2 ANQGSEA. The CDR3 DNA follows: TGCAGCGCTCGCAAACAGCAGGAAAAACTGTTTTTT. It specifies CSARKQQEKLFF.

This clonotype was counted between two and nine times. This chain uses TRBV6-5 with TRBJ2-1; weak D call: TRBD2 (5 bases). The CDR3 contains 15 residues. Germline lookup yields CDR1 MNHEY and CDR2 SVGAGI. V was pared by 2 bases and J by 9 bases, with 17 bases between. CDR3 in amino acids: CASSYGGSVSGEQFF. For the CDR3, the DNA is TGTGCCAGCAGTTACGGCGGGTCTGTAAGTGGTGAGCAGTTCTTC.

This clonotype was seen repeatedly, ten times or more. CDR3 region: CASSLTGGGFEAFF. The DNA of the CDR3 is TGTGCCAGCAGCCTGACAGGGGGCGGATTTGAAGCTTTCTTT. The gene calls are TRBV12-3 or TRBV12-4 and TRBJ1-1; 10 bases are shared with TRBD1. V was pared by 6 bases and J by 7 bases, with 8 bases of the junction left unmatched. This CDR3 contains 14 residues.

The V call is TRBV7-2, the J call TRBJ2-7; 9 nucleotides align to TRBD1. Germline CDR1 SGHTA, CDR2 FQGNSA. The V and J ends lost 4 bases and 2 bases, in that order; junction bases with no gene match: 6. CDR3 length: 15 amino acids. CDR3 coding DNA: TGTGCCAGCAGCTGGGGGGACAGGGCGACCTACGAGCAGTACTTC. Translation gives CASSWGDRATYEQYF.

The rearrangement joins TRBV20-1 to TRBJ2-1, with 9 positions matching TRBD2. Trimming took 3 bases from V and 5 from J; bases not matched to a gene: 11. Looked up from germline, CDR1 is DFQATT and CDR2 is SNEGSKA (reference sequence). The CDR3 is 16 amino acids. The chain's CDR3 is CSASRAGLAGHNEQFF. CDR3 sequence (DNA): TGCAGTGCTAGTCGAGCGGGTCTAGCGGGGCACAATGAGCAGTTCTTC.

This clonotype was recorded at least ten times. The chain couples TRBV5-6 to TRBJ2-1, with D maybe TRBD2 (6 bases). This CDR3 spans 16 amino acids. Germline CDR1 is SGHDT and CDR2 is YYEEEE. The V end lost 3 bases, the J end lost 3 bases, and 16 bases lay between the germline ends. The CDR3: CASSSSGAGGYNEQFF. CDR3 nucleotide sequence: TGTGCCAGCAGCTCCAGCGGAGCGGGCGGCTACAATGAGCAGTTCTTC.

This clonotype was picked up a small number of times. The V call is TRBV29-1, the J call TRBJ2-2; D possibly corresponds to TRBD1 (5 bases). The CDR3 contains 13 residues. The germline V gene has CDR1 SQVTM and CDR2 ANQGSEA. Trimming removed 8 bases from V and 6 bases from J, with 16 bases in between. This CDR3 reads CSSSPREAGELFF. CDR3 bases: TGCAGCTCTTCCCCCAGGGAAGCCGGGGAGCTGTTTTTT.

This clonotype was counted once. The chain uses TRBV20-1 and TRBJ2-1; the D gene is possibly TRBD2 (6 bases). V was cut by 6 bases and J by 8 bases, with 14 bases left in between. The CDR3 length is 12 residues. The germline V gene has CDR1 DFQATT and CDR2 SNEGSKA (reference sequence). In nucleotides, the CDR3 is TGCAGTGCCGCCAGGACTACTTATGAGCAGTTCTTC. Encoded protein: CSAARTTYEQFF.

There are many counts of this clonotype. The V gene is TRBV5-6, the J gene TRBJ2-1; D not certain. The CDR3 has 15 amino acids. CDR1 and CDR2 from the germline V gene are SGHDT and YYEEEE. Trimming stripped 1 base from V and 3 bases from J, with 11 bases between. Here the CDR3 DNA reads TGTGCCAGCAGCTTGCACCGTATCAGCTACAATGAGCAGTTCTTC. Residues: CASSLHRISYNEQFF.

Only a few counts were recorded for this clonotype. This chain links TRBV5-1 with TRBJ1-5, with D perhaps matching TRBD1 (5 bases). Trimming took 2 bases from V and 7 from J, leaving 16 bases between them. The CDR3 loop spans 15 amino acids. Germline values: CDR1 SGHRS, CDR2 YFSETQ. In DNA form, the CDR3 reads TGCGCCAGCAGCTTAGGTACAGGTCTGCTACAGCCCCAGCATTTT. This sequence encodes CASSLGTGLLQPQHF.

The rearrangement links TRBV5-1 to TRBJ1-1; 9 nucleotides line up with TRBD1. The junction had 7 bases not matched to a gene; V was cut back by 4 bases and J by 0 bases. This CDR3 contains 16 residues. Germline-derived CDR1 and CDR2 are SGHRS and YFSETQ. CDR3 sequence reads: CASSRGTGNMNTEAFF. CDR3 sequence (DNA): TGCGCCAGCAGCCGCGGGACAGGGAATATGAACACTGAAGCTTTCTTT.

Here the CDR3 DNA reads TGTGCCAGCTCACCCATTCAGGGTTACACAGATACGCAGTATTTT. Protein product: CASSPIQGYTDTQYF. V is TRBV18 and J is TRBJ2-3; possible D gene TRBD1, 5 bases. CDR3 length equals 15 residues. CDR1 is KGHSH and CDR2 is LQKENI in the germline V gene. V lost 3 bases and J lost 2, with 12 bases in between. The variable domain in full, completed from reference TRBV18 and TRBJ2-3, reads NAGVMQNPRHLVRRRGQEARLRCSPMKGHSHVYWYRQLPEEGLKFMVYLQKENIIDESGMPKERFSAEFPKEGPSILRIQQVVRGDSAAYFCASSPIQGYTDTQYFGPGTRLTVL.

The genes are TRBV29-1 and TRBJ1-1, with D maybe TRBD1 (5 bases). V dropped 5 bases and J dropped 3 bases, with 7 bases sitting between them. The CDR3 contains 11 residues. Germline values: CDR1 SQVTM, CDR2 ANQGSEA. The CDR3 nucleotides read TGCAGCGTTAGGGGTCACACTGAAGCTTTCTTT. Translation: CSVRGHTEAFF.

This clonotype occurred many times. J is TRBJ1-4 and V is TRBV4-3; no clear D. Trimming took 0 bases from V and 8 from J, leaving 13 bases between them. CDR1 and CDR2 (germline): LGHNA, YSLEER. This CDR3 comprises 15 residues. CDR3 region: CASSQEGRDGEKLFF. The CDR3 DNA reads as TGCGCCAGCAGCCAAGAGGGAAGGGATGGAGAAAAACTGTTTTTT.